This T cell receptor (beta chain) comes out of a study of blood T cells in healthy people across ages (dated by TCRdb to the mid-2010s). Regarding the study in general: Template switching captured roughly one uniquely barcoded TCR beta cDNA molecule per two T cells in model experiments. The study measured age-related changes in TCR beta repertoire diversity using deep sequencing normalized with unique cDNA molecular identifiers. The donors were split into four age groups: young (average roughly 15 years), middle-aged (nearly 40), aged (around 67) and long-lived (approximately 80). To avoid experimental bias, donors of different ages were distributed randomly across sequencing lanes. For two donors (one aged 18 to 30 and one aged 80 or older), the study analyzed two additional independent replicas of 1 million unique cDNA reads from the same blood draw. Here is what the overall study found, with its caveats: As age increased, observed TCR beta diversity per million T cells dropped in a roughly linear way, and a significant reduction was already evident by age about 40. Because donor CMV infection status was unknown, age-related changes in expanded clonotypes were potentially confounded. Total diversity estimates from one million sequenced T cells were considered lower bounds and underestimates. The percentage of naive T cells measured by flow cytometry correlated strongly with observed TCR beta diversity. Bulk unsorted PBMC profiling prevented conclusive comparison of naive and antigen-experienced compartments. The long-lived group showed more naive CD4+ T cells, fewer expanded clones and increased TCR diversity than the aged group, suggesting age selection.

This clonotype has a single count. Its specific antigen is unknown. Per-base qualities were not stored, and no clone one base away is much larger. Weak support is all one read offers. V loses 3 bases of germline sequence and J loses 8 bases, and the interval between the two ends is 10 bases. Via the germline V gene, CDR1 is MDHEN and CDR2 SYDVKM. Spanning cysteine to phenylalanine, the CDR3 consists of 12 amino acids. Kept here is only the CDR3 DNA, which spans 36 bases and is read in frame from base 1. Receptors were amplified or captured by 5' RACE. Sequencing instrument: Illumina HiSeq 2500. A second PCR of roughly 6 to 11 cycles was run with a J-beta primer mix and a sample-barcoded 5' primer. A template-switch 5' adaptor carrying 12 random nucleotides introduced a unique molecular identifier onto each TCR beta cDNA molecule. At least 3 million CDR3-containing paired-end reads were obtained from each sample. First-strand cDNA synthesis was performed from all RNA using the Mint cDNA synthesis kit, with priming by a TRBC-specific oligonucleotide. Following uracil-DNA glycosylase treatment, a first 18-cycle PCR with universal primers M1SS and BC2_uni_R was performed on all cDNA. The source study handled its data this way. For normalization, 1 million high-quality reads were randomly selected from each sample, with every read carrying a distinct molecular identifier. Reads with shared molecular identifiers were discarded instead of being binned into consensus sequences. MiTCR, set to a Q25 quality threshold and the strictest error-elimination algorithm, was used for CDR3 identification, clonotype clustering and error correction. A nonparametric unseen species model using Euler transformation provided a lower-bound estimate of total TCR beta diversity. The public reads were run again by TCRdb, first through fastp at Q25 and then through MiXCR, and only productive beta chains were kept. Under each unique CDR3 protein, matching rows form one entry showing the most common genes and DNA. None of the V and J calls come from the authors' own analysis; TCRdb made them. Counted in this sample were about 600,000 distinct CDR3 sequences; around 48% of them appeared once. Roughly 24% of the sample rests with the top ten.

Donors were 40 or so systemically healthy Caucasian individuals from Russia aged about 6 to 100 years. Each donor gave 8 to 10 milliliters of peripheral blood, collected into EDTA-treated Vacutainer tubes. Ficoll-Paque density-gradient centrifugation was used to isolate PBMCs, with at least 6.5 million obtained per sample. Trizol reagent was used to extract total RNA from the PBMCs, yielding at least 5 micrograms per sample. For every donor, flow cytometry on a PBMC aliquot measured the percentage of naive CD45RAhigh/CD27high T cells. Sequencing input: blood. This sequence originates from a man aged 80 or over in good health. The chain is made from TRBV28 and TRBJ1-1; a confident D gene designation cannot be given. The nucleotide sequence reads TGTGCCAGCAGTTTGGGTCCAGAGGAAGCTTTCTTT. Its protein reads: CASSLGPEEAFF.